This T cell receptor beta chain is drawn from a study of cytomegalovirus exposure and HLA in healthy donors. From germline, CDR1 is ENHRY and CDR2 SYGVKD. This CDR3 is 16 amino acids long. Trimming pared 2 bases from V and 12 bases from J, leaving 22 bases between. A remark on this clone: The antigen remains undetermined.

A multiplex PCR was run with 60 Vbeta primers and 13 Jbeta primers. The table came from immunoSEQ multiplex PCR; TCRdb's copy has only in-frame clones and leaves some out. The table shows more than 85,000 clones, with 79% occurring only once. Study findings and constraints: In vitro testing confirmed a few CMV-associated chains as specific for CMV antigens. Prediction of most subjects' HLA-A and HLA-B alleles by TCR beta sequences was reportedly accurate. TCR beta V- and J-gene trimming, according to a later analysis, was linked to a missense DCLRE1C variant.

Among the donors, all were healthy bone marrow donors. V usage is TRBV10-3 and J usage is TRBJ1-4; tentative D call: TRBD1 (5 bases). The sequence was obtained from a male donor in good health and CMV-seropositive. The specimen sequenced was PBMCs. The CDR3 nucleotides are TGTGCCATCAGTGAGACGTTGGGACGGCCGGCGGGGGAACTGTTTTTT. Encoded protein: CAISETLGRPAGELFF.